This T cell receptor (beta chain) was identified during a study of type 1 regulatory T cells. Study-level information: This in vitro CD4 product, T-allo10, is enriched for Tr1 cells and alloantigen-specific.

Germline CDR1 is SGHAT and CDR2 is FQNNGV. The CDR3 sequence is 17 residues long. V dropped 4 bases and J dropped 2; count of bases not matched to a gene: 8. As concerns this clonotype: No antigen is known for it.

MiXCR was run by TCRdb on the reads, yielding one entry per CDR3 protein. The sample has 25,000 or so distinct CDR3 sequences; about 45% are singletons. The sample comprised cultured T cells, either the whole culture or a sorted T cell fraction (not recorded which). The V call is TRBV11-2, the J call TRBJ2-3, with 11 bases aligning to TRBD2. The sequence was collected from a human donor in good health. CDR3 sequence: CASSSYLLAGVTDTQYF. The DNA for the CDR3 is TGTGCCAGCAGCTCCTACCTACTAGCGGGGGTCACAGATACGCAGTATTTT.